This T cell receptor beta chain was documented in a study of identifying expanded T cells in peripheral blood. On this clone: Antigen unknown.

Study-level points and caveats: Two-week clone count variance significantly increased as total template count grew. About 1.2 clones differed between technical replicates, versus about 15 and 19 over time.

Sequencing used immunoSEQ multiplex PCR; TCRdb keeps in-frame clones, though not all of them. The table lists 80,000 to 90,000 clones, approximately 89% of them singletons, with around 3% in the top ten. Collection occurred without any documented infections or immune events in donors. This CDR3 has 15 residues. Deletions cut 1 base from V and 6 bases from J, with 15 bases between. Germline V gene lookup returns CDR1 SGHRS and CDR2 YFSETQ. The receptor was isolated from a person between 18 and 70 years old in good health. This chain connects TRBV5-1 to TRBJ2-3, with D unclear. The sequencing input was blood. The CDR3 loop reads CASSLIRQDSDTQYF. DNA for the CDR3: TGCGCCAGCAGCTTGATTCGCCAGGATAGTGATACGCAGTATTTT. Full variable domain (missing parts from reference TRBV5-1 and TRBJ2-3): KAGVTQTPRYLIKTRGQQVTLSCSPISGHRSVSWYQQTPGQGLQFLFEYFSETQRNKGNFPGRFSGRQFSNSRSEMNVSTLELGDSALYLCASSLIRQDSDTQYFGPGTRLTVL.